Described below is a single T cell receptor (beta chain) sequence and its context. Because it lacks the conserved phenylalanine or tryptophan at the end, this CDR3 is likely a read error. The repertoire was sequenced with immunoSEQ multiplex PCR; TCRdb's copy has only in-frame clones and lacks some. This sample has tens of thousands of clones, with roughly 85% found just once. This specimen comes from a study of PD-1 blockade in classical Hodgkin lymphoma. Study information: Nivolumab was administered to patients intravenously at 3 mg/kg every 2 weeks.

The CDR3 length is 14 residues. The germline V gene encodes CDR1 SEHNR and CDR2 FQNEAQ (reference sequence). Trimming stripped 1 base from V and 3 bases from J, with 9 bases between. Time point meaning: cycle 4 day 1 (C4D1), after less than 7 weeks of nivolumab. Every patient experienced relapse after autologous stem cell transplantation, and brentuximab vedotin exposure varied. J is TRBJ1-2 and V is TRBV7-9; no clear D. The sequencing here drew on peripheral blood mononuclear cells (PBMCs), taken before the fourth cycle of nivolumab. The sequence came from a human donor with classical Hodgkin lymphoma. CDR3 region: CASSLDGSDYGYTL. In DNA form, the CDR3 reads TGTGCCAGCAGCTTAGATGGGTCGGACTATGGCTACACCCTC.